The entry that follows covers one T cell receptor beta chain sequence. Its cognate antigen is unknown. Indicated treatment: approximately nine-day PBMC culture with coronavirus spike peptide pools or control peptides (ViraFEST assay). Cells were cultured for roughly 9 days, and then CD4+ T cells were isolated by negative selection. The data were taken from a study of vaccination and CD4 T cells after COVID-19. Study background: Researchers treated cells with overlapping spike peptides taken from SARS-CoV-2, HCoV-NL63, HCoV-OC43 and HCoV-229E. Study-level points and caveats: Median SARS-CoV-2-reactive clonotype numbers went from approximately 21 to 40; this increase was not significant.

Sequencing of the DNA from cultured CD4+ T cells was carried out with the Oncomine TCR Beta short-read assay. Genomic DNA was drawn out of CD4+ T cells grown in culture. TCRdb processed the PCR reads anew with MiXCR; each CDR3 protein has one entry. The table lists around 25,000 distinct CDR3 sequences, approximately 67% of them singletons, with 16% in the top ten. The CDR3 loop spans 15 amino acids. The germline CDR1 and CDR2 sequences are MNHNS and SASEGT. The junction had 6 bases not matched to a gene; V was cut back by 5 bases and J by 2 bases. This material consisted of CD4+ T cells from blood, cultured in vitro, taken after SARS-CoV-2 vaccination. The sequence derives from a human donor who received a COVID-19 vaccine. The chain uses TRBV6-1 and TRBJ1-2; TRBD1 agrees at 9 bases. The CDR3 sequence is CASSRTGASNYGYTF. The CDR3 DNA is TGTGCCAGCAGTCGGACAGGGGCCTCGAACTATGGCTACACCTTC.